These 9 T cell receptor beta chains were sequenced from one sample in a study of cytomegalovirus exposure and HLA in healthy donors. The PCR contained 60 Vbeta and 13 Jbeta primers. Measured with immunoSEQ multiplex PCR; TCRdb has only the in-frame clones, and not every one. Among about 280,000 clones, over 85% were seen once, and the ten largest hold about 2.3%. Material: PBMCs. The receptors derive from a woman aged 18-29 years in good health and CMV-seronegative.

The sample holds one count of this clone. This chain joins TRBV30 and TRBJ1-2, with TRBD1 matching over 7 bases. Germline lookup yields CDR1 GTSNPN and CDR2 SVGIG (reference sequence). The CDR3 length is 12 residues. The junction had 6 bases not matched to a gene; V was cut back by 8 bases and J by 3 bases. In nucleotides, the CDR3 is TGTGCCCGTCGAGGGGGCGACTATGGCTACACCTTC. Protein product: CARRGGDYGYTF. Drawing the rest from reference TRBV30 and TRBJ1-2, the complete variable domain is SQTIHQWPATLVQPVGSPLSLECTVEGTSNPNLYWYRQAAGRGLQLLFYSVGIGQISSEVPQNLSASRPQDRQFILSSKKLLLSDSGFYLCARRGGDYGYTFGSGTRLTVV.

A word on this clone: The same CDR3 is also encoded by other DNA sequences in this sample. J is TRBJ1-5 and V is TRBV9, with D perhaps matching TRBD1 (6 bases). This CDR3 spans 14 amino acids. Deletions cut 0 bases from V and 3 bases from J, with 7 bases between. CDR1 and CDR2 (germline): SGDLS, YYNGEE. CDR3 protein: CASSVGGLNQPQHF. CDR3 DNA sequence: TGTGCCAGCAGCGTAGGGGGGCTCAATCAGCCCCAGCATTTT. The full variable domain, its missing parts supplied by reference TRBV9 and TRBJ1-5, is DSGVTQTPKHLITATGQRVTLRCSPRSGDLSVYWYQQSLDQGLQFLIQYYNGEERAKGNILERFSAQQFPDLHSELNLSSLELGDSALYFCASSVGGLNQPQHFGDGTRLSIL.

The chain joins TRBV18 to TRBJ2-7, with 9 bases that match TRBD2. Germline V gene data show CDR1 as KGHSH and CDR2 as LQKENI. Trimming removed 2 bases from V and 7 bases from J; junction bases left unmatched: 9. The CDR3 covers 15 residues. The CDR3 is CASSPLAGGPKEQYF. Written as DNA, the CDR3 is TGTGCCAGCTCACCATTGGCGGGGGGGCCGAAGGAGCAGTACTTC.

V gene TRBV5-6 combines with J gene TRBJ2-5; D ambiguous. The assigned J gene may be wrong: the sequence end matches TRBJ2-7 better. The CDR3 covers 12 residues. The germline gives CDR1 SGHDT, CDR2 YYEEEE. CDR3 region: CASRSGGHEQYF. Here the CDR3 DNA reads TGTGCCAGCAGATCCGGCGGCCACGAGCAGTACTTC.

CDR3 amino acids: CASSLGAGVEAFF. CDR3 in DNA: TGTGCCAGCAGCTTAGGGGCAGGGGTTGAAGCTTTCTTT. This chain links TRBV11-3 with TRBJ1-1; TRBD1 might be the D (6 bases). The V gene's germline CDR1 is SGHNT and CDR2 YENEEA. Trimming removed 1 base at V and 7 bases at J, with 10 bases between. This CDR3 region has 13 residues.

Only one count was recorded for this clone. Other DNA sequences in this specimen translate into the identical CDR3. The gene calls are TRBV29-1 and TRBJ1-1; D gene ambiguous. V lost 4 bases, J lost 0 bases, and 9 bases lay in between. The CDR3 extends over 13 amino acids. Germline values: CDR1 SQVTM, CDR2 ANQGSEA. The CDR3 sequence: CSVVKTMNTEAFF. The CDR3 DNA follows: TGCAGCGTTGTTAAGACAATGAACACTGAAGCTTTCTTT. The full variable domain, in which reference TRBV29-1 and TRBJ1-1 provide the parts outside the CDR3, is SAVISQKPSRDICQRGTSLTIQCQVDSQVTMMFWYRQQPGQSLTLIATANQGSEATYESGFVIDKFPISRPNLTFSTLTVSNMSPEDSSIYLCSVVKTMNTEAFFGQGTRLTVV.

The chain carries TRBV30 and TRBJ1-2; a possible D gene is TRBD1 (5 bases). V was clipped by 4 bases and J by 2 bases, with 14 bases between them. The CDR3 has 14 residues. Looked up from germline, CDR1 is GTSNPN and CDR2 is SVGIG (reference sequence). The DNA of the CDR3 is TGTGCCTGGATTGGGGGGACTCAGAACTATGGCTACACCTTC. It encodes CAWIGGTQNYGYTF.

To note about this clone: Other DNA sequences in this specimen translate into the identical CDR3. The genes are TRBV7-2 and TRBJ2-1; 9 nucleotides align to TRBD2. Germline V gene sequence: CDR1 SGHTA, CDR2 FQGNSA. Germline trimming cut 0 bases from V and 5 bases from J; bases unmatched to any gene: 2. There are 15 residues in the CDR3. CDR3 loop: CASSLASGGHNEQFF. The CDR3 DNA sequence: TGTGCCAGCAGCTTAGCTAGCGGGGGCCACAATGAGCAGTTCTTC.

This clone was seen once. The chain links TRBV5-4 to TRBJ1-1; TRBD1 aligns across 7 bases. This CDR3 comprises 15 residues. V shed 5 bases, J shed 5 bases, and the junction held 12 bases outside the gene matches. Germline CDR1 SGHNT, CDR2 YYREEE (reference sequence). CDR3 in DNA: TGTGCCAGCAGTTCAATGGGACAGTGCCGGACTGAAGCTTTCTTT. Its translation is CASSSMGQCRTEAFF.